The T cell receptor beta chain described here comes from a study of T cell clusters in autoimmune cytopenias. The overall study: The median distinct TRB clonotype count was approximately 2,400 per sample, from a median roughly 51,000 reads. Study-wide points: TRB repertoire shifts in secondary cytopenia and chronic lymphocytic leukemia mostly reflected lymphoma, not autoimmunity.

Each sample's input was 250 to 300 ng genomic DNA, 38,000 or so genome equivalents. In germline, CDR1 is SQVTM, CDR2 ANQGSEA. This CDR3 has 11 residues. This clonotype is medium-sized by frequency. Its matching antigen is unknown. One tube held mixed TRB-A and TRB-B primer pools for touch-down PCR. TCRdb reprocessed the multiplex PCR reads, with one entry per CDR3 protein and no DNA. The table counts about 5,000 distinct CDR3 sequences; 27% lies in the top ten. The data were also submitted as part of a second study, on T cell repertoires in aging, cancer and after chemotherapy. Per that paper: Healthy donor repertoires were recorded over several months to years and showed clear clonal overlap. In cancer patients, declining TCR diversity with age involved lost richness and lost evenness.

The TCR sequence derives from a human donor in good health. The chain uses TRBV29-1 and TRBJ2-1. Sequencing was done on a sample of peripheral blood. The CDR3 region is CSVEKPNEQFF.